This T cell receptor (beta chain) emerged from a study of blood T cell repertoires in COVID-19. Study overall: COVID-19 samples collected from the United States, Italy and Spain covered acute and convalescent phases. Sources were T cells, B-cell-depleted T cells, or PBMCs; the material itself was cDNA or gDNA.

The V end lost 3 bases, the J end lost 10 bases, and 16 bases lay between the germline ends. The germline gives CDR1 ENHRY, CDR2 SYGVKD. The CDR3 length is 15 residues. Authors' processing steps: Amplified reference gene primers provided the basis for estimating nucleated cell counts. Sequenced by immunoSEQ multiplex PCR; TCRdb stores in-frame clones only, minus some. V, J and clone size are those of that table, while D and trimming were read from the DNA. The table has about 200,000 clones, about 88% seen once. This chain connects TRBV10-3 to TRBJ1-6; D gene uncertain. Sequencing input: peripheral blood. The TCR sequence derives from a woman aged 40 to 50 who had recovered from COVID-19. The CDR3 loop reads CAISDAVGSSSPLHF. CDR3 DNA: TGTGCCATCAGTGACGCTGTGGGGTCTAGCTCACCCCTCCACTTT.